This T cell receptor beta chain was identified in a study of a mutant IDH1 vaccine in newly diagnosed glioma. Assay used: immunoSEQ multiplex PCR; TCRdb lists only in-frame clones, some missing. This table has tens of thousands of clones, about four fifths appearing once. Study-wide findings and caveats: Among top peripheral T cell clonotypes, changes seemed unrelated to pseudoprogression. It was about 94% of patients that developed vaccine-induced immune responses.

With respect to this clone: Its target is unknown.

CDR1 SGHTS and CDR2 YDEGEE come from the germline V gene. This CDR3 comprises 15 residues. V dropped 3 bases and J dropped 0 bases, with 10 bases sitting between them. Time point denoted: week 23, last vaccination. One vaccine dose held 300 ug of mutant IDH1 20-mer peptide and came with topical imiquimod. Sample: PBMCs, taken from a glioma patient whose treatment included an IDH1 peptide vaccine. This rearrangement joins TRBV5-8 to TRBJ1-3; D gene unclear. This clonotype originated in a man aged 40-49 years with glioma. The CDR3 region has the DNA TGTGCCAGCAGCTCGGCGTCGTACTCTGGAAACACCATATATTTT. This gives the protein CASSSASYSGNTIYF.